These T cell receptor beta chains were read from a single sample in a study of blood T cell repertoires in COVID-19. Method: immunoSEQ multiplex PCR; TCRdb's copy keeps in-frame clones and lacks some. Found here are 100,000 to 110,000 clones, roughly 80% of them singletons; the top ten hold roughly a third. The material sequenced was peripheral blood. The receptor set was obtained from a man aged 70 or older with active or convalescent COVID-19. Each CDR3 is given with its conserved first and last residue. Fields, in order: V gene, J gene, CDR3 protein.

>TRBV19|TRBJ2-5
CASSMWLAGGPRETQYF
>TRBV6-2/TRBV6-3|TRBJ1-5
CASSYYGTGANQPQHF
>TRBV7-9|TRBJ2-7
CASSYTGDYEQYF
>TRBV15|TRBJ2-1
CATSRVSASGHNEQFF
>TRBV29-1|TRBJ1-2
CSVEDNRAYGYTF
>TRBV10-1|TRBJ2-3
CASSESHRRDTQYF
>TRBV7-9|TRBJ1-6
CASSPGQGWNSPLHF
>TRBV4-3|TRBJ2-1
CASSQLEGDNEQFF
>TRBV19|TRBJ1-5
CASSMGFLAGQRDQPQHF
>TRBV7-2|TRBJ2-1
CASASSGTSGYDEQFF